These 30 T cell receptor beta chains originate from one sample sequenced in a study of immune cell composition in non-small cell lung cancer. The method was immunoSEQ multiplex PCR; TCRdb's version includes in-frame clones alone and lacks a portion of them. The top ten hold about 9% of the sample, which has 3,500 to 5,000 clones, roughly 70% seen once. The normal lung sample lay at least 3 cm, and maximally far, from the tumour. What was sequenced was non-adjacent lung tissue. These receptors were obtained from a human donor with non-small cell lung cancer.

V is TRBV11-3 and J is TRBJ2-2; D unresolved. CDR3 length equals 12 residues. Germline V gene sequence: CDR1 SGHNT, CDR2 YENEEA. The V gene lost 8 bases and the J gene lost 6 bases, with 10 bases spanning the gap. The CDR3 protein is CASVRYSGELFF. The CDR3 nucleotides are TGTGCCAGCGTCAGGTATTCCGGGGAGCTGTTTTTT.

The chain couples TRBV11-3 to TRBJ2-2; 7 positions match TRBD2. V trimming: 6 bases; J trimming: 5 bases; junction bases outside the gene matches: 0. The CDR3 is 12 amino acids. CDR1 is SGHNT and CDR2 is YENEEA in the germline V gene. This chain's CDR3 is CASRRGTGELFF. In DNA form, the CDR3 reads TGTGCCAGCAGGCGGGGGACCGGGGAGCTGTTTTTT.

This clone was detected only a few times. J is TRBJ2-1 and V is TRBV7-9, with a tentative D call TRBD1 (6 bases). Trimming removed 10 bases from V and 5 bases from J, with 27 bases in between. CDR1 is SEHNR and CDR2 is FQNEAQ in the germline V gene (reference sequence). CDR3 length: 17 residues. The CDR3 loop is CATQGNRDINTDNEQFF. In DNA, the CDR3 is TGTGCCACCCAAGGGAATAGGGACATCAACACCGACAATGAGCAGTTCTTC.

Written as DNA, the CDR3 is TGTGCCAGCAGTTACCCCGACAGGGACAACACCGGGGAGCTGTTTTTT. Its translation: CASSYPDRDNTGELFF. This rearrangement joins TRBV6-6 to TRBJ2-2; 7 nucleotides match TRBD1. Trimming removed 2 bases from V and 2 bases from J; junction bases left unmatched: 5. This CDR3 has 16 amino acids. The germline gives CDR1 MNHNY, CDR2 SVGAGI (reference sequence).

The chain uses TRBV14 and TRBJ2-5; 12 positions match TRBD2. CDR1 and CDR2 from the germline V gene are SGHDN and FVKESK. V lost 4 bases and J lost 9; bases outside the gene matches: 6. The CDR3 consists of 14 residues. The CDR3: CASSRGLAGLSQYF. DNA of the CDR3: TGTGCCAGCAGCCGAGGACTAGCGGGGCTGTCCCAGTACTTC.

This clone is a singleton in its sample. DNA of the CDR3: TGCGCCAGCAGGTACGGGACTAGCGGGGGACCTAGCACAGATACGCAGTATTTT. The encoded protein is CASRYGTSGGPSTDTQYF. The rearrangement links TRBV5-1 to TRBJ2-3; 14 bases line up with TRBD2. Germline trimming cut 5 bases from V and 0 bases from J; bases unmatched to any gene: 8. CDR3 length: 18 residues. CDR1 and CDR2 from the germline V gene are SGHRS and YFSETQ.

The chain couples TRBV19 to TRBJ2-5, with TRBD2 as a possible D gene (5 bases). Germline CDR1 is LNHDA and CDR2 is SQIVND (reference sequence). Trimming shortened V by 4 bases and J by 2 bases, and 14 bases separated the two germline ends. The CDR3 extends over 15 amino acids. CDR3 amino acids: CASSRRSVNQETQYF. The CDR3 DNA is TGTGCCAGTAGTAGGAGGTCAGTCAATCAAGAGACCCAGTACTTC.

This sequence joins TRBV7-6 and TRBJ2-2; the D is unclear. This CDR3 has 11 amino acids. From germline, CDR1 is SGHVS and CDR2 FNYEAQ. Trimming took off 4 bases at V and 8 bases at J, with 5 bases between the two ends. The CDR3: CASSSEGELFF. The DNA of the CDR3 is TGTGCCAGCAGCTCGGAGGGGGAGCTGTTTTTT.

The rearrangement uses TRBV7-3 and TRBJ1-1; 9 bases line up with TRBD1. V lost 2 bases, J lost 4 bases, and 23 bases stayed unmatched. This CDR3 spans 21 amino acids. Germline V gene lookup returns CDR1 SGHTA and CDR2 FQGTGA. The CDR3, as DNA: TGTGCCAGCAGCTTATTTCCTCCCGGAACAGGGGGCGAACGAGGGAGCACTGAAGCTTTCTTT. Amino acids: CASSLFPPGTGGERGSTEAFF.

The V gene is TRBV27, the J gene TRBJ2-3; D uncertain. The CDR3 runs 18 residues. From germline, CDR1 is MNHEY and CDR2 SMNVEV (reference sequence). Trimming shortened V by 1 base and J by 4 bases, and 21 bases separated the two germline ends. The CDR3 spells CASSLFLGWATRPDTQYF. CDR3 sequence (DNA): TGTGCCAGCAGTTTATTCCTCGGGTGGGCGACCCGGCCAGATACGCAGTATTTT.

The rearrangement joins TRBV4-3 to TRBJ1-2, with a weak D call TRBD1 (5 bases). Germline V CDR1 and CDR2: LGHNA, YSLEER. This CDR3 contains 17 residues. Trimming stripped 1 base from V and 2 bases from J, with 17 bases between. The CDR3 nucleotides are TGCGCCAGCAGCCAAGCGCAGGGAGCCGTTGGGAACTATGGCTACACCTTC. Its protein is CASSQAQGAVGNYGYTF.

CDR3: CASSSGTGGGEQFF. The CDR3 nucleotides are TGTGCCAGCAGCTCCGGGACAGGGGGAGGGGAGCAGTTCTTC. V and J are TRBV7-8 and TRBJ2-1; 11 nucleotides agree with TRBD1. Trimming removed 4 bases from V and 10 bases from J; junction bases left unmatched: 6. This CDR3 contains 14 residues. CDR1 is SGHVS, CDR2 FQNEAQ, per germline.

The chain joins TRBV5-1 to TRBJ1-2, with D tentatively TRBD1 (6 bases). The CDR3 is 14 residues long. In germline, CDR1 is SGHRS, CDR2 YFSETQ. V lost 4 bases and J 0 bases, leaving 10 bases between the germline ends. CDR3 region: CASSPGHANYGYTF. Here the CDR3 DNA reads TGCGCCAGCAGCCCGGGACACGCTAACTATGGCTACACCTTC.

V and J are TRBV5-5 and TRBJ2-5; either TRBD1 or TRBD2 may fit D (6 bases each). The germline V gene has CDR1 SGHKS and CDR2 YYEKEE (reference sequence). V lost 3 bases and J 2 bases, leaving 14 bases between the germline ends. The CDR3 covers 15 residues. The CDR3 is CASSSLRGQQETQYF. The CDR3 DNA follows: TGTGCCAGCAGCTCTCTACGGGGGCAGCAAGAGACCCAGTACTTC.

The chain uses TRBV7-2 and TRBJ1-2, with D possibly being TRBD1 (6 bases). The CDR3 has 14 amino acids. Trimming took 3 bases from V and 2 from J, leaving 10 bases between them. Germline V gene sequence: CDR1 SGHTA, CDR2 FQGNSA. CDR3 coding DNA: TGTGCCAGCAGCTTGAAGGGGGGGAACTATGGCTACACCTTC. It yields the protein CASSLKGGNYGYTF.

The gene calls are TRBV28 and TRBJ2-6; TRBD1 agrees at 7 bases. This CDR3 spans 15 amino acids. The germline gives CDR1 MDHEN, CDR2 SYDVKM. Trimming cost V 7 bases and J 0 bases; bases outside gene matches: 3. This CDR3 is CASNSGGSGANVLTF. The CDR3 nucleotides read TGTGCCAGCAATTCAGGGGGCTCTGGGGCCAACGTCCTGACTTTC.

The CDR3 region is CASSLEVGYGYTF. CDR3 in DNA: TGTGCCAGCTCACTTGAGGTCGGCTATGGCTACACCTTC. J is TRBJ1-2 and V is TRBV18; no clear D. Germline V gene data show CDR1 as KGHSH and CDR2 as LQKENI. This CDR3 region has 13 residues. Trimming removed 4 bases from V and 4 bases from J, with 10 bases in between.

This clone was counted between two and nine times. The chain has TRBV5-4 and TRBJ2-7; 10 bases match TRBD2. V was clipped by 5 bases and J by 1 base; unmatched bases: 3. The CDR3 is made up of 14 amino acids. CDR1 is SGHNT and CDR2 is YYREEE in the germline V gene (reference sequence). The CDR3 sequence: CASSKRGGSYEQYF. The CDR3 DNA reads TGTGCCAGCAGTAAGCGGGGGGGTTCCTACGAGCAGTACTTC.

The chain carries TRBV18 and TRBJ2-7, with D possibly being TRBD1 or TRBD2 (5 bases each). V was cut by 4 bases and J by 0 bases, with 13 bases left in between. Germline CDR1 reads KGHSH; CDR2 reads LQKENI. The CDR3 spans 15 residues. The CDR3 reads CASSQETGLSYEQYF. The CDR3 coding sequence is TGTGCCAGCTCACAAGAAACAGGACTCTCCTACGAGCAGTACTTC.

This clone has a handful of counts. The chain joins TRBV7-8 to TRBJ2-1, with a possible D match to TRBD2 (5 bases). CDR1 is SGHVS and CDR2 is FQNEAQ in the germline V gene. This CDR3 has 17 residues. V was clipped by 5 bases and J by 0 bases, with 17 bases between them. CDR3 DNA sequence: TGTGCCAGCAGCAGACTACGGCGGGCGCTCTCCTACAATGAGCAGTTCTTC. It specifies CASSRLRRALSYNEQFF.

The chain links TRBV7-2 to TRBJ2-1; tentative D call: TRBD2 (5 bases). Germline V gene lookup returns CDR1 SGHTA and CDR2 FQGNSA. Trimming removed 5 bases at V and 4 bases at J, with 15 bases between. The CDR3 is 15 amino acids. CDR3 sequence: CASSRGGGSYNEQFF. CDR3 nucleotides: TGTGCCAGCAGCCGCGGCGGCGGGTCTTACAATGAGCAGTTCTTC. Complete variable domain (other parts from reference TRBV7-2 and TRBJ2-1): GAGVSQSPSNKVTEKGKDVELRCDPISGHTALYWYRQSLGQGLEFLIYFQGNSAPDKSGLPSDRFSAERTGGSVSTLTIQRTQQEDSAVYLCASSRGGGSYNEQFFGPGTRLTVL.

The chain couples TRBV14 to TRBJ2-2; 7 bases align to TRBD1. This CDR3 is 15 amino acids long. V trimming: 4 bases; J trimming: 6 bases; junction bases outside the gene matches: 8. Germline V lookup: CDR1 SGHDN, CDR2 FVKESK. As DNA, the CDR3 is TGTGCCAGCAGCCCCAACAGGGGCTGGGCCGGGGAGCTGTTTTTT. Its translation is CASSPNRGWAGELFF.

This clone was seen only a few times. CDR3 amino acids: CSADPDDTQYF. CDR3 in DNA: TGCAGTGCTGACCCCGATGATACGCAGTATTTT. The rearrangement joins TRBV20-1 to TRBJ2-3; no reliable D call. CDR3 length equals 11 residues. V was pared by 5 bases and J by 6 bases, with 9 bases between. The germline V gene has CDR1 DFQATT and CDR2 SNEGSKA (reference sequence).

This chain uses TRBV7-2 with TRBJ1-4; D is uncertain. Germline values: CDR1 SGHTA, CDR2 FQGNSA. The CDR3 has 15 amino acids. V was trimmed by 5 bases and J by 3 bases, leaving 13 bases between them. The CDR3 DNA follows: TGTGCCAGCAGCCCCGGTGACGGGTCTAATGAAAAACTGTTTTTT. Translated: CASSPGDGSNEKLFF.

This chain uses TRBV19 with TRBJ2-2; no clear D. V gave up 3 bases and J gave up 1 base, with 9 bases separating them. The germline V gene encodes CDR1 LNHDA and CDR2 SQIVND (reference sequence). There are 15 residues in the CDR3. CDR3 bases: TGTGCCAGTAGTATGCGGAGCGTGAACACCGGGGAGCTGTTTTTT. This codes for CASSMRSVNTGELFF.

The genes are TRBV7-9 and TRBJ2-6; D ambiguous. The V gene lost 3 bases and the J gene lost 10 bases, with 4 bases spanning the gap. Germline CDR1 is SEHNR and CDR2 is FQNEAQ (reference sequence). CDR3 length equals 11 residues. The CDR3 DNA reads TGTGCCAGCAGCTTCGGAAACGTCCTGACTTTC. Protein: CASSFGNVLTF.

Only one count was recorded for this clone. The chain is built from TRBV5-1 and TRBJ1-3; D unclear. CDR1 SGHRS and CDR2 YFSETQ come from the germline V gene. Trimming cost V 0 bases and J 1 base, with 5 bases left between them. The CDR3 runs to 14 residues. In DNA form, the CDR3 reads TGCGCCAGCAGCTTGGCGGGATCTGGAAACACCATATATTTT. Translation gives CASSLAGSGNTIYF.

The rearrangement uses TRBV4-1 and TRBJ1-1, with 10 bases matching TRBD1. The CDR3 loop spans 15 amino acids. V was pared by 6 bases and J by 11 bases, with 15 bases of the junction left unmatched. Germline lookup yields CDR1 MGHRA and CDR2 YSYEKL. As DNA, the CDR3 is TGCGCCAGCAGACCGACAGGGGGCTTCACCCTCGGGGCTTTCTTT. Its protein product is CASRPTGGFTLGAFF.

This clone is labeled as large. The V and J genes are TRBV6-1 and TRBJ1-6; 8 bases agree with TRBD1. Germline trimming cut 2 bases from V and 7 bases from J; bases unmatched to any gene: 4. This CDR3 has 15 amino acids. CDR1 and CDR2 (germline): MNHNS, SASEGT. The DNA for the CDR3 is TGTGCCAGCAGTGAAACGACAGGGGTCAATTCACCCCTCCACTTT. Amino acid sequence: CASSETTGVNSPLHF.

The V gene is TRBV11-2, the J gene TRBJ2-1; D ambiguous. The CDR3 totals 14 residues. The V end was cut by 8 bases, the J end by 7 bases, with 18 bases between. Germline V CDR1 and CDR2: SGHAT, FQNNGV. The CDR3 loop reads CASGRSRNTNEQFF. In DNA, the CDR3 is TGTGCCAGCGGCAGGAGTCGGAACACGAATGAGCAGTTCTTC.